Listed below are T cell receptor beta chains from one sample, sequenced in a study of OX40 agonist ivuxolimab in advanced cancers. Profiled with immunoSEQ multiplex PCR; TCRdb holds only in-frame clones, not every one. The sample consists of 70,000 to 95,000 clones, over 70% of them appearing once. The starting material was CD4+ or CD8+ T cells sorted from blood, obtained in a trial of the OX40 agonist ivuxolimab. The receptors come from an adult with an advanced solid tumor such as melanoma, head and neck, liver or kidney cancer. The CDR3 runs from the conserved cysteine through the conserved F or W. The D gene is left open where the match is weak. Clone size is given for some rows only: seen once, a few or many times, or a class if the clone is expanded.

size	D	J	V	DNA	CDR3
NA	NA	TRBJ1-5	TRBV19	TGTGCCAGTAGTTCCCTCGTACAGGGACAGCCCCAGCATTTT	CASSSLVQGQPQHF
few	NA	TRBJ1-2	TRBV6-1	TGTGCCAGCAGTGGACAGACCTATGGCTACACCTTC	CASSGQTYGYTF
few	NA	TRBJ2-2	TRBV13	TGTGCCAGCAGCCCGAACGACCGGGCGAACACCGGGGAGCTGTTTTTT	CASSPNDRANTGELFF
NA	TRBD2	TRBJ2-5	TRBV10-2	TGCGCCAGCAGTGAACGCGGGAGGGTACAAGAGACCCAGTACTTC	CASSERGRVQETQYF
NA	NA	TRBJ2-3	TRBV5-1	TGCGCCAGCAGCTTGGCCAGCGGTGGCACAGATACGCAGTATTTT	CASSLASGGTDTQYF
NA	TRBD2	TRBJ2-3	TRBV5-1	TGCGCCAGCAGCCCGGGCGGGGCCCGCTCTAGCGGGGGGGCCCGTGGCACAGATACGCAGTATTTT	CASSPGGARSSGGARGTDTQYF
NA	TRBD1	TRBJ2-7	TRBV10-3	TGTGCCATCAAAAAAGACAGGGGATACGAGCAGTACTTC	CAIKKDRGYEQYF
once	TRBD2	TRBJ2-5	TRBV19	TGTGCCAGTAGTACTAGCGGGGGTAGGACCCAGTACTTC	CASSTSGGRTQYF
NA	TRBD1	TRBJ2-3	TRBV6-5	TGTGCCAGCAGATTTCAGGGGGCTGCAGATACGCAGTATTTT	CASRFQGAADTQYF
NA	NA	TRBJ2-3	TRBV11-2	TGTGCCAGCAGCTTAAGTTTTGCAGATACGCAGTATTTT	CASSLSFADTQYF
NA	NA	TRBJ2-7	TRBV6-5	TGTGCCAGCAGTTACGGTCGCTACGGGATCTACGAGCAGTACTTC	CASSYGRYGIYEQYF
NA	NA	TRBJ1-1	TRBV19	TGTGCCAGTAGTCAGATATGGGGGGGAGCGAACACTGAAGCTTTCTTT	CASSQIWGGANTEAFF
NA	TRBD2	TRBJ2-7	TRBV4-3	TGCGCCAGCAGCCAAGATATCCTAGCGGGGACCTACGAGCAGTACTTC	CASSQDILAGTYEQYF
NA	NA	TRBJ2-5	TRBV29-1	TGCAGCGGGTACACAGGGTTTCAAGAGACCCAGTACTTC	CSGYTGFQETQYF
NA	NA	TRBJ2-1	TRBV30	TGTGCCTGGACCCCAAACCGGGGCTCCTACAATGAGCAGTTCTTC	CAWTPNRGSYNEQFF
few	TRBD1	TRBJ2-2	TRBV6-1	TGTGCCAGCACCGTAGGACAGGGGAGGACCGGGGAGCTGTTTTTT	CASTVGQGRTGELFF
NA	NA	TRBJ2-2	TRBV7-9	TGTGCCATACCAAGGTGGGGGACGGACGGGGAGCTGTTTTTT	CAIPRWGTDGELFF
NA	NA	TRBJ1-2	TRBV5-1	TGCGCCAGCAGCTTGGAGCACCCGGGGTATGGCTACACCTTC	CASSLEHPGYGYTF
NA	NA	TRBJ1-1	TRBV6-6	TGTGCCAGCAGTTTTCAGGGCTGGAACACTGAAGCTTTCTTT	CASSFQGWNTEAFF
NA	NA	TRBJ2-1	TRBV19	TGTGCCAGTAGGGGCTTTTCCTACAATGAGCAGTTCTTC	CASRGFSYNEQFF
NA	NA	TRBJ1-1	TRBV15	TGTGCCACCAGCCGCGCCCACTCTGAAGCTTTCTTT	CATSRAHSEAFF
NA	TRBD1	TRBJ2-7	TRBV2	TGTGCCAGCAGCCGGACAGGGCCCGAGCAGTACTTC	CASSRTGPEQYF
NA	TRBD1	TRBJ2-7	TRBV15	TGTGCCACCAGCAGGTTCATTGGGACAGGGGACGAGCAGTACTTC	CATSRFIGTGDEQYF
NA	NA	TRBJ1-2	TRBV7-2	TGTGCCAGCAGCCGGACGGGGAACTATGGCTACACCTTC	CASSRTGNYGYTF
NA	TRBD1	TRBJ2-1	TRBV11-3	TGTGCCAGCAGCCCCGCAAGGGGGCAGGGCTACAATGAGCAGTTCTTC	CASSPARGQGYNEQFF
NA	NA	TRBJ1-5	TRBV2	TGTGCCAGCAGTCCAGGGGAATTAGGGCAGCCCCAGCATTTT	CASSPGELGQPQHF
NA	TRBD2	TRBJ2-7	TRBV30	TGTGCCTGGAATCAACGGGGGACTAGCGGGGCCTACGAGCAGTACTTC	CAWNQRGTSGAYEQYF
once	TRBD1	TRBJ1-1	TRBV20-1	TGCAGTGCCACGGACAGGGCTGAAGCTTTCTTT	CSATDRAEAFF
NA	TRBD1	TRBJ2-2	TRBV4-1	TGCGCCAGCAGCCAATTAGGCAGGGGGCGCAACGGGGAGCTGTTTTTT	CASSQLGRGRNGELFF
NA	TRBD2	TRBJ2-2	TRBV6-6	TGTGCCAGCAGCCAGAGGACTAGCGGGAGGGCCGGGGAGCTGTTTTTT	CASSQRTSGRAGELFF
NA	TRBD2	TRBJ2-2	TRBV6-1	TGTGCCAGCAGTGCTATCTTCCTAGCGGGAGTCTCGATCGGGGAGCTGTTTTTT	CASSAIFLAGVSIGELFF
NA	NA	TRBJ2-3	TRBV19	TGTGCCAGTAGTATAGTAGGGGCAGATACGCAGTATTTT	CASSIVGADTQYF
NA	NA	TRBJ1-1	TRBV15	TGTGCCACCAGCAGAGGGGAGTTGAACACTGAAGCTTTCTTT	CATSRGELNTEAFF
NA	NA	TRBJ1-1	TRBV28	TGTGCCAGCAGTCTTTCGGGGGGACACACTGAAGCTTTCTTT	CASSLSGGHTEAFF
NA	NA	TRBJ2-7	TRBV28	TGTGCCAGCAGTTTTCAGGTGGAGCAGAAGTACTTC	CASSFQVEQKYF
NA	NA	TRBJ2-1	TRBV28	TGTGCCAGCAGTTTTTGGTCGAGCTCCTACAATGAGCAGTTCTTC	CASSFWSSSYNEQFF
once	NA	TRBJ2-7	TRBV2	TGTGCCAGCAGTGACGGGGTATACGAGCAGTACTTC	CASSDGVYEQYF
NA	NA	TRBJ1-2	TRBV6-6	TGTGCCAGCAGTTCAGGCGGACTCTATGGCTACACCTTC	CASSSGGLYGYTF
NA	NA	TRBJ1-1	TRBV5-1	TGCGCCAGCAGCCAGGGGCGCGGGAACACTGAAGCTTTCTTT	CASSQGRGNTEAFF
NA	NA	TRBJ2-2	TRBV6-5	TGTGCCAGCAGTCGGGCAGGGCTCAGCGGGGAGCTGTTTTTT	CASSRAGLSGELFF
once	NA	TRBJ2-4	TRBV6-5	TGTGCCAGCAGTTACCCCAGAGGCATTCAGTACTTC	CASSYPRGIQYF
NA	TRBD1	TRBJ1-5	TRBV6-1	TGTGCCAGCAGGATACAGGGGGAAAAAGGTCAGCCCCAGCATTTT	CASRIQGEKGQPQHF
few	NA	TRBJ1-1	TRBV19	TGTGCCAGCCACGGGGCATTGGAAGCTTTCTTT	CASHGALEAFF
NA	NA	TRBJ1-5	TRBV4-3	TGCGCCAGCAGCCAAGAATACGGGAGCAATCAGCCCCAGCATTTT	CASSQEYGSNQPQHF